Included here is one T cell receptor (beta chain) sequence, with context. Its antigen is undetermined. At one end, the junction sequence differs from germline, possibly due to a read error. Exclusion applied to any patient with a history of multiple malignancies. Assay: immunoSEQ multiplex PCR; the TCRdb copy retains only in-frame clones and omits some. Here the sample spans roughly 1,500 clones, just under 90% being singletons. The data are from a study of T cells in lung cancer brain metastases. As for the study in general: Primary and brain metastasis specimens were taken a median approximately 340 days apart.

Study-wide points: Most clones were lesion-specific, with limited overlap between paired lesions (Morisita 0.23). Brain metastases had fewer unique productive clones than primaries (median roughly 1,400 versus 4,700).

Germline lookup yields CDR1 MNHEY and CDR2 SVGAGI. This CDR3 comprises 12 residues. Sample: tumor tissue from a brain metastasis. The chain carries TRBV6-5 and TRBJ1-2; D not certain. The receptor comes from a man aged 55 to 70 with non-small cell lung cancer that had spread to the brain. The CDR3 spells CASSSMDYGYTF. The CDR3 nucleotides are TGTGCTAGCAGTTCGATGGACTATGGCTACACCTTT.